The present T cell receptor (beta chain) was sequenced within a study of cytomegalovirus exposure and HLA in healthy donors. Overall study context: When over 300 donors were genotyped, over 80% of them were found to fall in the Caucasian-associated ancestry cluster.

As concerns this clone: The antigen remains unidentified.

Study-wide results and limits: Usually a TCR sequence was rare, but some public TCRs were found in many donors. When the data were analyzed later, several of the most significant clusters appeared to be linked to common viral pathogens. A few V segments could not be told apart, such as TRBV6-2 and TRBV6-3, and were left out.

Primers: 60 Vbeta forward and 13 Jbeta reverse. TCRdb keeps only in-frame clones here, not all; method: immunoSEQ multiplex PCR. The sample consists of around 170,000 clones, about four fifths of them appearing once. Trimming cost V 3 bases and J 5 bases, with 8 bases left between them. Germline V gene lookup returns CDR1 SQVTM and CDR2 ANQGSEA. This CDR3 has 11 amino acids. Material: PBMCs. This receptor was obtained from a boy younger than 10 in good health and CMV-seronegative. The rearrangement uses TRBV29-1 and TRBJ2-7, with D maybe TRBD2 (6 bases). The CDR3 DNA reads as TGCAGCGTTGAGCGGGGCAACGAGCAGTACTTC. Translation: CSVERGNEQYF.